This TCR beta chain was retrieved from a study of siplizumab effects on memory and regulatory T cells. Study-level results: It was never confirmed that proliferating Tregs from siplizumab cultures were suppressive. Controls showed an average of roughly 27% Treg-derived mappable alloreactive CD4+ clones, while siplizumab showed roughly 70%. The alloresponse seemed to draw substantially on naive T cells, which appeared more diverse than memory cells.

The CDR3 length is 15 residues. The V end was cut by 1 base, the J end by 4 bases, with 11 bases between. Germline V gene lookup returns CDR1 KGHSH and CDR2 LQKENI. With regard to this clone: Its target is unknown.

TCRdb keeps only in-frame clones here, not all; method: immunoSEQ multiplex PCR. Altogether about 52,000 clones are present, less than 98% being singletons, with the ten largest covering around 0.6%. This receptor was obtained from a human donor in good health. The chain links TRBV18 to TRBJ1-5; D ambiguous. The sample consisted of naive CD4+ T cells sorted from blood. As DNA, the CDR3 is TGTGCCAGCTCACCACTCCGTTTTACAAATCAGCCCCAGCATTTT. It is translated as CASSPLRFTNQPQHF.